This TCR beta chain stems from a study of cytotoxic CD8 clonotypes in ibrutinib-treated CLL. Across the whole study: The group held 10 to 11 relapsed/refractory and 15 treatment-naive patients, with fewer than 18 IGHV unmutated. Specimens for response were gathered following a median roughly twelve months of therapy, spanning 6 to 36.

Trimming left V 4 bases short and J 4 bases short, with 24 bases between. This CDR3 has 17 residues. In germline, CDR1 is GTSNPN, CDR2 SVGIG (reference sequence). In regard to this clone: No antigen is known for it.

The protocol was immunoSEQ multiplex PCR, while the TCRdb copy is restricted to in-frame clones and leaves out a portion. The sample records under 200,000 clones, roughly 86% being singletons. Study conclusions and caveats: Sampling of sustained-remission and progressing patients occurred at differing times. Clonality grew at ibrutinib response; at progression, it decreased back toward baseline.

The receptor was derived from a human donor with chronic lymphocytic leukemia. The chain is built from TRBV30 and TRBJ2-3, with D perhaps matching TRBD1 or TRBD2 (5 bases each). The source was PBMCs, collected after 12 months of ibrutinib treatment. DNA for the CDR3: TGTGCCTGGACCTTCTCGGGACGGTCATACGGGGCAGATACGCAGTATTTT. This gives the protein CAWTFSGRSYGADTQYF.